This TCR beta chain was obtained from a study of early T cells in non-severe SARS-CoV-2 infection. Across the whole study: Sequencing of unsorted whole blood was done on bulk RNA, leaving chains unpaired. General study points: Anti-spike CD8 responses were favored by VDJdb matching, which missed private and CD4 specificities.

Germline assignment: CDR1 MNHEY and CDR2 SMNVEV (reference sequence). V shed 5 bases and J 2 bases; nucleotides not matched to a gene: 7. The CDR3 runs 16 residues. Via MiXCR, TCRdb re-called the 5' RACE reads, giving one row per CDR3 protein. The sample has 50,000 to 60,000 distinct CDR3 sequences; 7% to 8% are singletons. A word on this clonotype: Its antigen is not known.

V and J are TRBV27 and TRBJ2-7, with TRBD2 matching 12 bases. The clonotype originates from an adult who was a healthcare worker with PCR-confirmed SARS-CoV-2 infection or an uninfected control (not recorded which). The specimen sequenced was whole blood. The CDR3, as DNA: TGTGCCAGCAGTCTCCATTCTAGCGGGAGGGCCTACGAGCAGTACTTC. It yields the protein CASSLHSSGRAYEQYF.